This T cell receptor (beta chain) was obtained from a study of blood T cell repertoires in COVID-19. Study context: COVID-19 samples, acute and convalescent, were from the United States, Italy and Spain. The analysed material was cDNA or gDNA that came from T cells, B-cell-depleted T cells, or PBMCs.

In the original processing: Amplified reference gene primers provided the basis for estimating nucleated cell counts. Produced via immunoSEQ multiplex PCR; TCRdb's table is partial and in-frame only. V and J calls and clone size are as listed in that table; D and trimming were resolved from the DNA. The sample records some 150,000 clones, over 85% being singletons. V was clipped by 4 bases and J by 0 bases, with 7 bases between them. CDR1 and CDR2 (germline): SGDLS, YYNGEE. The CDR3 has 13 residues. This sequence joins TRBV9 and TRBJ1-1, with D perhaps matching TRBD1 (6 bases). Sequences were obtained from peripheral blood. The sequence derives from a human donor in a cohort sampled during active COVID-19. The CDR3 bases are TGTGCCAGCAGCCCAGGGGTGAACACTGAAGCTTTCTTT. Protein: CASSPGVNTEAFF.